Described below is a single TCR beta chain sequence and its context. There are 16 residues in the CDR3. V gave up 9 bases and J gave up 0 bases, with 20 bases separating them. The germline gives CDR1 SNHLY, CDR2 FYNNEI. The data derive from a study of control samples from healthy donors and cancer patients. This table comes from immunoSEQ multiplex PCR, and its TCRdb copy is limited to in-frame clones, with some not included. This table has 150,000 to 200,000 clones, more than 90% appearing once. This clonotype was obtained from a young man in good health. The chain employs TRBV2 and TRBJ1-1; D unresolved. The sequenced sample was blood. DNA of the CDR3: TGTGCCAGTCTCCGGACGGTGGCCCACATGAACACTGAAGCTTTCTTT. Protein sequence: CASLRTVAHMNTEAFF.